The 14 T cell receptor beta chains given below trace back to one sample, sequenced in a study of patients and donors after allogeneic stem cell transplantation. Each CDR3 protein is one row after TCRdb ran MiXCR on the RT-PCR reads. The data show fewer than 75,000 distinct CDR3 sequences, 10% to 15% seen once. Material for sequencing was blood, either unsorted or a sorted T cell fraction (not recorded which). The receptors here all came from a human donor who was either an allogeneic HSCT recipient or a stem cell or donor lymphocyte infusion donor (not recorded which). It is not recorded whose cells these are; they may come from a transplant donor.

The chain joins TRBV24-1 to TRBJ2-7; 8 positions agree with TRBD1. The germline V gene encodes CDR1 KGHDR and CDR2 SFDVKD. V lost 1 base and J lost 2; bases outside the gene matches: 3. There are 15 residues in the CDR3. CDR3 amino acids: CATSDFNRGTYEQYF. CDR3 in DNA: TGTGCCACCAGTGATTTCAACAGGGGGACCTACGAGCAGTACTTC.

The V and J genes are TRBV7-7 and TRBJ2-3; TRBD2 might be the D (6 bases). The CDR3 spans 14 residues. CDR1 is SSHAT, CDR2 FNYEAQ, per germline (reference sequence). The CDR3 loop reads CARCLGGVTDTQYF. The CDR3 DNA follows: TGTGCTAGGTGTCTCGGCGGGGTGACAGATACGCAGTATTTT. The variable domain in full, with the rest retrieved from reference TRBV7-7 and TRBJ2-3, is GAGVSQSPRYKVTKRGQDVTLRCDPISSHATLYWYQQALGQGPEFLTYFNYEAQPDKSGLPSDRFSAERPEGSISTLTIQRTEQRDSAMYRCARCLGGVTDTQYFGPGTRLTVL.

This clonotype was observed once. The J gene is TRBJ2-1, the V gene TRBV7-2; D call uncertain. Germline CDR1 reads SGHTA; CDR2 reads FQGNSA. V dropped 1 base and J dropped 8 bases, with 12 bases sitting between them. CDR3 length: 14 residues. CDR3 nucleotides: TGTGCCAGCAGCTTAGGAAGGGTGTTCGATGAGCAGTTCTTC. Its translation: CASSLGRVFDEQFF.

Here the CDR3 reads CAAGLEQYF. In DNA, the CDR3 is TGTGCCGCGGGGCTCGAGCAGTACTTC. V is TRBV19 and J is TRBJ2-7; D is perhaps TRBD2 (6 bases). In germline, CDR1 is LNHDA, CDR2 SQIVND (reference sequence). The V end was cut by 11 bases, the J end by 6 bases, with 8 bases between. This CDR3 spans 9 amino acids.

This clonotype was found a few times. This chain connects TRBV24-1 to TRBJ2-5; 10 bases line up with TRBD1. CDR3 length equals 13 residues. The V and J ends lost 10 bases and 5 bases, in that order; junction bases with no gene match: 6. Germline V lookup: CDR1 KGHDR, CDR2 SFDVKD. CDR3 residues: CATGQGRRETQYF. The CDR3 DNA follows: TGTGCCACGGGACAGGGGCGCCGGGAGACCCAGTACTTC.

The chain carries TRBV23-1 and TRBJ2-3; D tentatively fits TRBD1 or TRBD2 (5 bases each). TRBV23-1 is known as an ORF, though its function is uncertain. V gave up 3 bases and J gave up 3 bases, with 16 bases separating them. This CDR3 has 16 residues. The CDR3 DNA sequence: TGCGCCAGCAGTCAGTTGGACAAGGAGGTTACAGATACGCAGTATTTT. This sequence encodes CASSQLDKEVTDTQYF.

A few counts support this clonotype. The rearrangement uses TRBV12-3 or TRBV12-4 and TRBJ2-7; the D is unclear. Trimming cost V 3 bases and J 0 bases, with 9 bases left between them. The CDR3 covers 14 residues. DNA for the CDR3: TGTGCCAGCAGTTTTGACGGTCACTCCTACGAGCAGTACTTC. Translating it yields CASSFDGHSYEQYF.

This sequence joins TRBV24-1 and TRBJ2-2; 9 nucleotides align to TRBD2. Germline CDR1 KGHDR, CDR2 SFDVKD. The CDR3 is 18 residues long. Trimming removed 0 bases from V and 0 bases from J; junction bases left unmatched: 4. CDR3 loop: CATSDLGLAPANTGELFF. For the CDR3, the DNA is TGTGCCACCAGTGATTTGGGACTAGCGCCTGCGAACACCGGGGAGCTGTTTTTT.

This clonotype showed up many times. V is TRBV20-1 and J is TRBJ2-3; 7 bases match TRBD2. CDR1 DFQATT and CDR2 SNEGSKA come from the germline V gene (reference sequence). The CDR3 has 15 amino acids. V lost 0 bases to trimming and J lost 4 bases; unmatched junction nucleotides: 7. The CDR3 coding sequence is TGCAGTGCTAGAGAAATGGCGGGAGTTGCAGATACGCAGTATTTT. It codes for CSAREMAGVADTQYF.

This clonotype was detected once. This may come from a read error, since a much larger clone is one base off. This chain joins TRBV20-1 and TRBJ1-4; D is unresolved. Trimming removed 3 bases from V and 6 bases from J, with 11 bases in between. CDR3 length: 13 residues. Germline CDR1 reads DFQATT; CDR2 reads SNEGSKA (reference sequence). CDR3 sequence reads: CSARRMFYEKLFF. DNA of the CDR3: TGCAGTGCTAGGCGAATGTTTTATGAAAAACTGTTTTTT.

The chain couples TRBV5-1 to TRBJ2-5, with D possibly called TRBD1 or TRBD2 (6 bases each). V gave up 2 bases and J gave up 2 bases, with 13 bases separating them. Germline V gene data show CDR1 as SGHRS and CDR2 as YFSETQ. This CDR3 is 15 amino acids long. CDR3 region: CASSFRGTRQETQYF. Written as DNA, the CDR3 is TGCGCCAGCAGCTTCCGCGGGACAAGACAAGAGACCCAGTACTTC.

This clonotype was counted ten times or more. The gene calls are TRBV7-8 and TRBJ1-5; D might be TRBD1 (5 bases). Germline-derived CDR1 and CDR2 are SGHVS and FQNEAQ. With 0 bases removed from V and 0 bases from J, the gap between germline ends came to 9 bases. The CDR3 length is 16 residues. CDR3 sequence reads: CASSLARGYSNQPQHF. CDR3 nucleotides: TGTGCCAGCAGCTTAGCGAGGGGATATAGCAATCAGCCCCAGCATTTT.

The chain joins TRBV25-1 to TRBJ2-2, with 7 nucleotides matching TRBD1. Trimming at V came to 4 bases and at J to 1 base, leaving 3 bases not matched to a gene. The CDR3 has 15 residues. CDR1 and CDR2 (germline): MGHDK, SYGVNS. CDR3 in amino acids: CASSGGGWNTGELFF. The CDR3 DNA sequence: TGTGCCAGCAGTGGAGGGGGCTGGAACACCGGGGAGCTGTTTTTT.

The genes are TRBV7-6 and TRBJ2-3; 12 positions agree with TRBD2. The germline V gene has CDR1 SGHVS and CDR2 FNYEAQ. The CDR3 length is 16 residues. V was clipped by 5 bases and J by 2 bases; unmatched bases: 5. The CDR3 here is CASSPLAGGPTDTQYF. CDR3 coding DNA: TGTGCCAGCAGCCCTCTAGCGGGAGGGCCCACAGATACGCAGTATTTT. Using reference TRBV7-6 and TRBJ2-3 for the parts outside the CDR3, the full variable domain is GAGVSQSPRYKVTKRGQDVALRCDPISGHVSLYWYRQALGQGPEFLTYFNYEAQQDKSGLPNDRFSAERPEGSISTLTIQRTEQRDSAMYRCASSPLAGGPTDTQYFGPGTRLTVL.